The source of this TCR beta chain is a study of T cells in Graves' hyperthyroidism and ophthalmopathy. This clonotype was seen repeatedly, ten times or more. Amplified TCR beta CDR3 regions came from RNA transcripts. Initially, a first-round RT-PCR of the TCR CDR3 employed the HTBI primer set. TCRdb called the multiplex PCR reads again in MiXCR, with one record for every CDR3 protein. Of around 690,000 distinct CDR3 sequences listed, roughly 17% are singletons. Sequencing was carried out using blood. This clonotype originated in a man over 45 with Graves' hyperthyroidism.

This CDR3 is CASSMGTSSSYEQYF. DNA for the CDR3: TGTGCCAGTAGTATGGGGACATCAAGCTCCTACGAGCAGTACTTC. The chain joins TRBV19 to TRBJ2-7; tentatively, D is TRBD1 (6 bases). V lost 3 bases, J lost 0 bases, and 12 bases lay in between. CDR1 and CDR2 from the germline V gene are LNHDA and SQIVND (reference sequence). The CDR3 sequence is 15 residues long.